One sample yielded the 5 T cell receptor beta chains listed below, sequenced in a study of blood T cells in healthy people across ages. It was with a sample-barcoded 5' primer and a J-beta primer mix that a second PCR of roughly 7 to 12 cycles was run. TCRdb redid the calling of the 5' RACE reads with MiXCR, one entry per CDR3 protein. The sample holds some 730,000 distinct CDR3 sequences, 20% to 25% seen once. Sequencing used blood. The receptor source for this set is a man in his 70s in good health.

This clonotype was detected ten times or more. The chain has TRBV10-3 and TRBJ2-5, with D possibly matching TRBD2 (6 bases). Germline CDR1 is ENHRY and CDR2 is SYGVKD. Trimming took off 6 bases at V and 4 bases at J, with 12 bases between the two ends. The CDR3 has 13 residues. The CDR3 nucleotides read TGTGCCATCAGGGGAGGTAGCGGAGAGACCCAGTACTTC. Translation: CAIRGGSGETQYF.

This rearrangement joins TRBV12-3 or TRBV12-4 to TRBJ1-2; 11 nucleotides match TRBD1. The CDR3 has 15 amino acids. The J segment lost 6 bases and the V segment lost 5 bases, leaving 8 bases of the junction unmatched. CDR3 residues: CASSQTGTGGNGYTF. CDR3 in DNA: TGTGCCAGCAGTCAGACGGGGACAGGGGGAAATGGCTACACCTTC.

The chain uses TRBV12-3 or TRBV12-4 and TRBJ2-2, with 12 bases lining up with TRBD2. V was clipped by 3 bases and J by 7 bases; unmatched bases: 9. This CDR3 spans 17 amino acids. The CDR3 DNA reads TGTGCCAGCAGTTTGACTAGCGGGAGACTGAGCTTCGGGGAGCTGTTTTTT. It is translated as CASSLTSGRLSFGELFF.

The chain is built from TRBV7-9 and TRBJ2-7; 8 positions match TRBD1. Germline V gene sequence: CDR1 SEHNR, CDR2 FQNEAQ (reference sequence). V lost 0 bases and J lost 5; bases outside the gene matches: 9. The CDR3 is 16 amino acids. CDR3 in DNA: TGTGCCAGCAGCTTAGCGCCTCCTGGACAGGGCGACGAGCAGTACTTC. Amino acids: CASSLAPPGQGDEQYF.

The rearrangement uses TRBV5-1 and TRBJ2-1; 9 bases line up with TRBD2. V dropped 0 bases and J dropped 9; count of bases not matched to a gene: 13. This CDR3 comprises 17 residues. Germline CDR1 reads SGHRS; CDR2 reads YFSETQ. CDR3 coding DNA: TGCGCCAGCAGCTTGGGGGTTAGCGGGAGTCTAGCGGGTGAGCAGTTCTTC. Translating it yields CASSLGVSGSLAGEQFF.